This T cell receptor (beta chain) originates from a study of early T cells in non-severe SARS-CoV-2 infection. Across the whole study: The input, bulk RNA from unsorted whole blood, was sequenced, and chains were unpaired.

This CDR3 region has 12 residues. CDR1 DFQATT and CDR2 SNEGSKA come from the germline V gene (reference sequence). V gave up 0 bases and J gave up 4 bases, with 6 bases separating them. Researchers attached unique molecular identifiers to individual cDNA molecules. From the 5' RACE reads, TCRdb called clonotypes with MiXCR, one entry per CDR3 protein. The sample has more than 60,000 distinct CDR3 sequences, approximately 13% seen once. This clonotype was counted a few times. Material: whole blood. The clonotype comes from an adult who was a healthcare worker with PCR-confirmed SARS-CoV-2 infection or an uninfected control (not recorded which). The chain employs TRBV20-1 and TRBJ1-2; D remains ambiguous. Written as DNA, the CDR3 is TGCAGTGCTAGAGAGGCCTTCTATGGCTACACCTTC. Its protein product is CSAREAFYGYTF.